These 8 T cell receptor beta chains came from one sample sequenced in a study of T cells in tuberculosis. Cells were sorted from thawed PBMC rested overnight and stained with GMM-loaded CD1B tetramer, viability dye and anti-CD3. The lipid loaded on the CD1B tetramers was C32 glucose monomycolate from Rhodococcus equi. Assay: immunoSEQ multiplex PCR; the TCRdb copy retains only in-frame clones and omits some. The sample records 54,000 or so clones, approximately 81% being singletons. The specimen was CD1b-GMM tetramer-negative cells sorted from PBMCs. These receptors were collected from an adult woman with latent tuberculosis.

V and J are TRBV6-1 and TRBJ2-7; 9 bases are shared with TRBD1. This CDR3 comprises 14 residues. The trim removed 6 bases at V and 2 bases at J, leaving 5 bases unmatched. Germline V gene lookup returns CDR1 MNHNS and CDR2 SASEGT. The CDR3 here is CASRRDRVPYEQYF. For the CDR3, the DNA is TGTGCCAGCAGGAGGGACAGGGTCCCCTACGAGCAGTACTTC.

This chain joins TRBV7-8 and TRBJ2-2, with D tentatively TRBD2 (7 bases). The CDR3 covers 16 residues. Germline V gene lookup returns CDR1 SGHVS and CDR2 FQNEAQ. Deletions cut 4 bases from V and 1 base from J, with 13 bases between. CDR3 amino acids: CASSSTGGGNTGELFF. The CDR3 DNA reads TGTGCCAGCAGCTCGACGGGGGGCGGGAACACCGGGGAGCTGTTTTTT. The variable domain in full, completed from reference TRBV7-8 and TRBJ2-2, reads GAGVSQSPRYKVAKRGQDVALRCDPISGHVSLFWYQQALGQGPEFLTYFQNEAQLDKSGLPSDRFFAERPEGSVSTLKIQRTQQEDSAVYLCASSSTGGGNTGELFFGEGSRLTVL.

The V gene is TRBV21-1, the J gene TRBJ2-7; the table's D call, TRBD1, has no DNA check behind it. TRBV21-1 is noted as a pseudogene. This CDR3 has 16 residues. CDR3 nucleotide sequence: TGTGCCAGCAGCAAAAGGACAGGGTGCGGGGTCGACGAGCAGTACTTC. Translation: CASSKRTGCGVDEQYF.

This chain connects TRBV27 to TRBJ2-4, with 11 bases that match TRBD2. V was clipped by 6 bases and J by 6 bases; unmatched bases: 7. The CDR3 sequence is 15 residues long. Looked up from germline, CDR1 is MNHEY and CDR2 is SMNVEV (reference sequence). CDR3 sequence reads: CASRPIAGGSNIQYF. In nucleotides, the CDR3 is TGTGCCAGCAGGCCAATAGCGGGAGGGTCAAACATTCAGTACTTC.

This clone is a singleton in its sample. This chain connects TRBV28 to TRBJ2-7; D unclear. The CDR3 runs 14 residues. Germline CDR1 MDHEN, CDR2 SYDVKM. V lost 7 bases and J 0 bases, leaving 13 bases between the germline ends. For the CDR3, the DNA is TGTGCCAGCATCCCGAACTTACTCTCCTACGAGCAGTACTTC. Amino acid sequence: CASIPNLLSYEQYF.

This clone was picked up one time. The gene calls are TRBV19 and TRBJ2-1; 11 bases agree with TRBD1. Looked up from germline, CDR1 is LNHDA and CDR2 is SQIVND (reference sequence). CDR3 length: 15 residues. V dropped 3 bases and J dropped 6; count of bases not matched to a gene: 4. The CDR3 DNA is TGTGCCAGTAGTATCTCCGGGACAGGGGGCAATGAGCAGTTCTTC. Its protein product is CASSISGTGGNEQFF.

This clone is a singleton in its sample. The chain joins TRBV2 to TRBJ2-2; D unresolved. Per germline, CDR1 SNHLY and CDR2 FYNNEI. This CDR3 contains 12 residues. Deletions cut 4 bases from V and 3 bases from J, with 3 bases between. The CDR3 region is CASSGDTGELFF. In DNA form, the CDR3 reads TGTGCCAGCAGTGGAGACACCGGGGAGCTGTTTTTT.

The DNA of the CDR3 is TGTGCCAGCAGCAAGGACAGGGGTGGGACCCAGTACTTC. It yields the protein CASSKDRGGTQYF. The chain carries TRBV5-6 and TRBJ2-5, with 9 bases that match TRBD1. V shed 4 bases and J 7 bases; nucleotides not matched to a gene: 5. There are 13 residues in the CDR3. Germline V lookup: CDR1 SGHDT, CDR2 YYEEEE.